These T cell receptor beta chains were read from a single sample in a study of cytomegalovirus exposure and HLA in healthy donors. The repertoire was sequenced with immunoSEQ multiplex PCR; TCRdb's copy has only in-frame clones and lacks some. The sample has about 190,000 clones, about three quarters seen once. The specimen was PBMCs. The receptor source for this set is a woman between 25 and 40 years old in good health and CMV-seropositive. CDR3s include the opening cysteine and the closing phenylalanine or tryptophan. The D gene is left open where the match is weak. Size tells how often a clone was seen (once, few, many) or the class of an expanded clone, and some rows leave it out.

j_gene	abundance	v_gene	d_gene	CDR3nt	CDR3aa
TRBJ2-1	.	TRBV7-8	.	TGTGCCAGCAGCCGGGGGCACGAGGGACAGCCCTACAATGAGCAGTTCTTC	CASSRGHEGQPYNEQFF
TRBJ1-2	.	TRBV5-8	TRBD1	TGTGCCAGCAGCTGGACAGGGAACTATGGCTACACCTTC	CASSWTGNYGYTF
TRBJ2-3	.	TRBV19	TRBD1	TGTGCCAGTAGTCCCTCGGGGACAGGGACCTTTAGCACAGATACGCAGTATTTT	CASSPSGTGTFSTDTQYF
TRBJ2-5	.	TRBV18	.	TGTGCCAGCTCAACCCAGGGGTACGGAGAGACCCAGTACTTC	CASSTQGYGETQYF
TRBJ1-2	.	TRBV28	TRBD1	TGTGCCAGCAGAGTACAGGGGCTCTATGGCTACACCTTC	CASRVQGLYGYTF
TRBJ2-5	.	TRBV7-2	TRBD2	TGTGCCAGCAGCTTAGAGCTAGCGGGTGTTCAAGAGACCCAGTACTTC	CASSLELAGVQETQYF
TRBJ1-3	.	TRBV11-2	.	TGTGCCAGCAGCTTAGATCTCGGAGGGCCCCGCTCTGGAAACACCATATATTTT	CASSLDLGGPRSGNTIYF
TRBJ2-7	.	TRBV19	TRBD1	TGTGCCAGTAGGGGACAGCCGGGGGAGCAGTACTTC	CASRGQPGEQYF
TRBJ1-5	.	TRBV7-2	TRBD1	TGTGCCAGCAGCTCGAGTAGGACAGGGCGACCCGCGTGGCAGCCCCAGCATTTT	CASSSSRTGRPAWQPQHF
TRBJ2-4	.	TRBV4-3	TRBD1	TGCGCCAGCAGCCAAGATCTTCCCTGGCAGGGGGCAGAGATAAACATTCAGTACTTC	CASSQDLPWQGAEINIQYF
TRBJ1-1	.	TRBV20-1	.	TGCAGTGCTCAGAGAGGCACTGAAGCTTTCTTT	CSAQRGTEAFF
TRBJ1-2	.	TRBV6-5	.	TGTGCCAGCAGTTCACAGGGACCAAGGGCCTATGGCTACACCTTC	CASSSQGPRAYGYTF
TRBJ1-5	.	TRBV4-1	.	TGCGCCAGCAGCCGATCACAGGGTCGCGGCAATCAGCCCCAGCATTTT	CASSRSQGRGNQPQHF
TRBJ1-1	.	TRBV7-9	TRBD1	TGTGCCAGCAGCTTAACAGGGGTGAACACTGAAGCTTTCTTT	CASSLTGVNTEAFF
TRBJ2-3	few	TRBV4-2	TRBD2	TGTGCCAGCAGCCAAGAGGGCGCTAGCGGTACCACTAGCACAGATACGCAGTATTTT	CASSQEGASGTTSTDTQYF
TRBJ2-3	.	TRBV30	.	TGTGCCTGGAGTGTAGGTGCGGGCACAGATACGCAGTATTTT	CAWSVGAGTDTQYF
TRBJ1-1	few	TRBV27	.	TGTGCCAGCAAATCAGGGTTAGCCACTGAAGCTTTCTTT	CASKSGLATEAFF
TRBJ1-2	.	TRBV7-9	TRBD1	TGTGCCAGCAGCTTATTACGGGACAGGGTTGTTAACTATGGCTACACCTTC	CASSLLRDRVVNYGYTF
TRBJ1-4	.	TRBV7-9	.	TGTGCCAGCAGCTTAATGCGGCGTAACGAAAAACTGTTTTTT	CASSLMRRNEKLFF
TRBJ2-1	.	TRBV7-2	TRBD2	TGTGCCAGCAGTAAATGGGCCGGGACTAGCGCCTACAATGAGCAGTTCTTC	CASSKWAGTSAYNEQFF
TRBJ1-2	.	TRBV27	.	TGTGCCAGCGGACAGAACTATGGCTACACCTTC	CASGQNYGYTF
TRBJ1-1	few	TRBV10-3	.	TGTGCCATCAGTGAGTCGGATAGCTATGAAGCTTTCTTT	CAISESDSYEAFF
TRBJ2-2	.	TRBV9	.	TGTGCCAGCAGTTGGGGAGGGCGGGGGCCTACCGGGGAGCTGTTTTTT	CASSWGGRGPTGELFF
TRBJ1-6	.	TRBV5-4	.	TGTGCCAGCAGCTTAAAAGGAGCGGGACCGGGGAATTCACCCCTCCACTTT	CASSLKGAGPGNSPLHF
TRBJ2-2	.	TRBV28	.	TGTGCCAGCAGTTTATCCCACGGTGCGGGAAAGACCGGGGAGCTGTTTTTT	CASSLSHGAGKTGELFF
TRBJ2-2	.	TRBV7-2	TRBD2	TGTGCCAGCAGCTTTGTCGGGGGGGTCACCGGGGAGCTGTTTTTT	CASSFVGGVTGELFF